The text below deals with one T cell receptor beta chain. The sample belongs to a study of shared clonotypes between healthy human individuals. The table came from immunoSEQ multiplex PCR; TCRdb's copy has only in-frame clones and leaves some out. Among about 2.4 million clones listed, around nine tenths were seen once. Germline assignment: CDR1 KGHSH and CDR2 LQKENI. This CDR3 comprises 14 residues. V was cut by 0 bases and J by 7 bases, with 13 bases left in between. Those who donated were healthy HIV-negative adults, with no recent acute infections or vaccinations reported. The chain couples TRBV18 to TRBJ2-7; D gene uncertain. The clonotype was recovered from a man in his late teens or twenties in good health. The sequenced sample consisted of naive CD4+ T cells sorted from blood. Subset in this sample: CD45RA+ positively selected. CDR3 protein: CASSPPNLSGEQYF. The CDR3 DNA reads TGTGCCAGCTCACCACCGAACCTTTCTGGGGAGCAGTACTTC.